One T cell receptor beta chain is described in this entry. This receptor's antigen is unknown. No base-level quality is on record; no much larger clone is a single base apart. Other DNA sequences of this sample code for an identical CDR3. The sample belongs to a study of OX40 agonist ivuxolimab in advanced cancers. General notes on the study: The costimulatory receptor OX40 (CD134) was targeted by ivuxolimab, a fully human IgG2 agonistic monoclonal antibody. Intravenous ivuxolimab was administered to patients every 2 weeks at six dose levels: 0.01, 0.1, 0.3, 1.5, 3 and 10 mg/kg. Of the approximately 50 dose-escalation patients, hepatocellular carcinoma was present in 19, melanoma in approximately 15, renal cell carcinoma in 9 and head and neck cancer in 9. The dose-escalation cohort was 80% to 90% male with a mean age of roughly 62 years, ranging from about 20 to 85. Prior anti-PD-1, anti-PD-L1 or anti-CTLA-4 therapy was permitted, and checkpoint inhibitors had been received by roughly 40% of dose-escalation patients. Three dose-escalation patients achieved partial responses, one with hepatocellular carcinoma and two with cutaneous melanoma. The purpose of peripheral TCRbeta sequencing was to test whether ivuxolimab changed TCR sequence diversity and led to clonal T-cell expansion. The monotherapy dose-escalation portion (N ≈ 55 patients) of the phase I ivuxolimab trial is reported in the paper.

Patients with autoimmune disease history or receiving systemic immunosuppression were excluded from the trial. Peripheral blood for TCR sequencing was drawn from every dose cohort at baseline, at cycle 4 day 1 and at cycle 7 day 1. The samples were drawn from a first-in-human, open-label, multicenter phase I dose-escalation trial of ivuxolimab. Adults with locally advanced or metastatic head and neck squamous cell, hepatocellular, melanoma or renal cell carcinoma were enrolled in the trial. Before TCR sequencing, CD4+ T cells and CD8+ T cells were sorted from peripheral blood as separate populations. The investigation overall reported the following: The antigen specificity of the clonally expanded peripheral T cells was not determined. Partial responders in the 0.1-3.0 mg/kg groups had among the lowest normalized peripheral clonal expansion, especially among CD8+ T cells. At doses from 0.1 to 3.0 mg/kg, clonal expansion was seen in both CD4+ and CD8+ blood T cells between baseline and week 6. After ivuxolimab, more expanded clones were found on average in CD8+ T cells than in CD4+ T cells. Low levels of normalized T-cell clonal expansion were also seen in some patients who did not respond.

From V the trimming removes 2 bases and from J it removes 5 bases, while the gene matches leave 2 bases of the junction unaccounted for. The CDR3 holds 13 amino acids from the cysteine to the phenylalanine. Of the read, only the CDR3 DNA is kept; its 39 bases are in frame from base 1. Per the germline V gene, MDHEN is the CDR1 and SYDVKM is the CDR2. Genomic DNA was isolated from the sorted cells so that the TCRbeta CDR3 region could be sequenced. The immunoSEQ Assay was used for sequencing of TCRbeta CDR3 regions. TCRdb obtained this table from immuneACCESS and retained in-frame rearrangements with V and J assigned. These tables miss some clones; where compared with another copy, unresolved V genes account for less than half of the shortfall, and the remainder is unexplained. For this sample there are 25,000 to 35,000 clones; around nine tenths appear just once. The top ten clones comprise around 30% of the sample.

This TCR was recovered from an adult with an advanced solid tumor such as melanoma, head and neck, liver or kidney cancer. The chain links TRBV28 with TRBJ1-1; TRBD1 agrees with 7 junctional bases. The source material was CD4+ or CD8+ T cells sorted from blood, sampled in a trial of the OX40 agonist ivuxolimab. The DNA is as follows: TGTGCCAGCAGTTTAAGCAGGGGGACTGAAGCTTTCTTT. Its protein is CASSLSRGTEAFF.